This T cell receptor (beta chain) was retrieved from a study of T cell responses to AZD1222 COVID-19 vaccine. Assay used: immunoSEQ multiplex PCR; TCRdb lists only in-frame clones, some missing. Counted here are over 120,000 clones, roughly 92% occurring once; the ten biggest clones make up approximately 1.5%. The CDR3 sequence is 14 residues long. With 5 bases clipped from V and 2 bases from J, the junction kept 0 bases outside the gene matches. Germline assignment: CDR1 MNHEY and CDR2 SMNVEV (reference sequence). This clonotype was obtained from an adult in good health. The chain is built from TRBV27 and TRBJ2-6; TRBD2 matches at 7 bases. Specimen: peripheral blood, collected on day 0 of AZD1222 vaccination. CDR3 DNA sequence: TGTGCCAGCAGTGGGGGGGCTGGGGCCAACGTCCTGACTTTC. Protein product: CASSGGAGANVLTF.